This section outlines one T cell receptor beta chain sequence together with its context. Its target is not known. The data belong to a study of cytotoxic CD8 clonotypes in ibrutinib-treated CLL. Study background: Response samples came after a median 12 months of treatment, range 6 to 36. Productive templates per sample averaged approximately 240,000; productive rearrangements, 94,082. Study conclusions and caveats: Clonality increased at ibrutinib response and stayed stable in sustained remission. At progression, however, it fell back toward baseline. Baseline clonality was higher than in age-matched healthy donors and moved in step with circulating CD8+ T-cell counts.

Germline values: CDR1 SQVTM, CDR2 ANQGSEA. This CDR3 has 13 amino acids. The V segment lost 4 bases and the J segment 6 bases; nucleotides outside the gene matches: 5. TCRdb's table, derived via immunoSEQ multiplex PCR, lists solely in-frame clones and lacks some. The sample shows some 100,000 clones, 58% of them seen only once. This sequence originates from a human donor with chronic lymphocytic leukemia. This sequence joins TRBV29-1 and TRBJ1-1; the match to TRBD1 covers 10 bases. Sample: PBMCs, taken after 24 months of ibrutinib treatment. CDR3 sequence: CSVVWDRGPEAFF. In DNA, the CDR3 is TGCAGCGTTGTCTGGGACAGGGGCCCTGAAGCTTTCTTT.